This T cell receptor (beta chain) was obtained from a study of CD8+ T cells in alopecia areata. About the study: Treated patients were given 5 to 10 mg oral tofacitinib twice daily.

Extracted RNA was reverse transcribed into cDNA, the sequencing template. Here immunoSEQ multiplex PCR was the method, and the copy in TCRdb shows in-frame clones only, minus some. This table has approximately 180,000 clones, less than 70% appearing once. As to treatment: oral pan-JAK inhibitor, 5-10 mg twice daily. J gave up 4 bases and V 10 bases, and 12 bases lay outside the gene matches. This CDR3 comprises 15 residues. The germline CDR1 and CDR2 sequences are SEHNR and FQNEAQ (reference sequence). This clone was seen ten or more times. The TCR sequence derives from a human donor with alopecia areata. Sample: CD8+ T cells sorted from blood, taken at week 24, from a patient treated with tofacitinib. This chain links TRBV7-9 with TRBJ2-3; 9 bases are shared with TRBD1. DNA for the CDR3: TGTGCCATCACCCGGGACAGGGAATTATCAGATACGCAGTATTTT. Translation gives CAITRDRELSDTQYF.